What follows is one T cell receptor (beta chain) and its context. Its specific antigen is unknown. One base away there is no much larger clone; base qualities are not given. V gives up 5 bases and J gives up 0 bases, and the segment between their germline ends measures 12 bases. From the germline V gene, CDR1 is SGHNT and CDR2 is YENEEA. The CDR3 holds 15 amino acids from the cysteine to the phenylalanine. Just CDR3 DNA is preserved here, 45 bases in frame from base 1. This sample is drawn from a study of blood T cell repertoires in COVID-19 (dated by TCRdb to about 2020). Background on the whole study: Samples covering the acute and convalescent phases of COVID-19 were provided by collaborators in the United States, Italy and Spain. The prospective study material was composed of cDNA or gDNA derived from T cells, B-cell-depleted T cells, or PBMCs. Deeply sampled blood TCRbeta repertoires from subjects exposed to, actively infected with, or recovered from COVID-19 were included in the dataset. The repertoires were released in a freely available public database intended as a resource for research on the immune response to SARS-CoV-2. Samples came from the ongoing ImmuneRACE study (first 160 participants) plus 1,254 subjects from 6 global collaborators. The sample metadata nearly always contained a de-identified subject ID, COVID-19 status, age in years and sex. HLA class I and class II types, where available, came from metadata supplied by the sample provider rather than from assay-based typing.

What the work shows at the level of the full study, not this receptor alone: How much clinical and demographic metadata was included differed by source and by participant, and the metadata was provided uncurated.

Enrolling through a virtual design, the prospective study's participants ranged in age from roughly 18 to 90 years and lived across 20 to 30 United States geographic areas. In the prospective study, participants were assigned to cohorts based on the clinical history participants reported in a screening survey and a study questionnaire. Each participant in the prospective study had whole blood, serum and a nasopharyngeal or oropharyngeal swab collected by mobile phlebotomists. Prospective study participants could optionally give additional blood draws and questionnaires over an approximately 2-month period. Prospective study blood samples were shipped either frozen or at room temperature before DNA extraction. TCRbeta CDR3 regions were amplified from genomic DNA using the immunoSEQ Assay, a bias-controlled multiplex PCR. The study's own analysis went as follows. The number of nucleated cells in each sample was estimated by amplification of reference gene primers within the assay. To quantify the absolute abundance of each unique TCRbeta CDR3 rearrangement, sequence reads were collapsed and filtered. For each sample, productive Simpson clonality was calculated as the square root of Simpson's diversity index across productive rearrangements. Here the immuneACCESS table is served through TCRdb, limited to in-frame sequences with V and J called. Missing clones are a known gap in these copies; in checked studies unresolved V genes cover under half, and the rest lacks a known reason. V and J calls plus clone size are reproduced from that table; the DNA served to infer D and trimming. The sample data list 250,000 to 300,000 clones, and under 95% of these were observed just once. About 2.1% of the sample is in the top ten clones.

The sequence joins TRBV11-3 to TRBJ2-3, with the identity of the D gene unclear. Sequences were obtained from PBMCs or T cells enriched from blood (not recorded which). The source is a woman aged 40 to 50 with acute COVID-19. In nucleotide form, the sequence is TGTGCCAGCAGCGAACACCATCCTAGCACAGATACGCAGTATTTT. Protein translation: CASSEHHPSTDTQYF.